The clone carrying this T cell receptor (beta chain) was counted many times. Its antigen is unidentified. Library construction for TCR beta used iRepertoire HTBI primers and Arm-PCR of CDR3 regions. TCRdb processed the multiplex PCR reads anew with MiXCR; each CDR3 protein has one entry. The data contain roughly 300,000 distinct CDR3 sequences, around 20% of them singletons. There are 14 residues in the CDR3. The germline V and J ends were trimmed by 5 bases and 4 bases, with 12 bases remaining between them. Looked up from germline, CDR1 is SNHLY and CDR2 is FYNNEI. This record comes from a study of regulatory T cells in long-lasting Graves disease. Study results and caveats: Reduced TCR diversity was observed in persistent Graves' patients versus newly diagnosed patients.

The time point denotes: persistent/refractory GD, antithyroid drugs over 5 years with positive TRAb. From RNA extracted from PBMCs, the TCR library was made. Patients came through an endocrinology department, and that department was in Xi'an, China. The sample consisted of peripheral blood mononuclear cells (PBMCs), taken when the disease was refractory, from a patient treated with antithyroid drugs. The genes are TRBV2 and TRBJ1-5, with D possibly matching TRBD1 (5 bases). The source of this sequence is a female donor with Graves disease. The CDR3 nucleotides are TGTGCCAGCAGTCCTATTGCAGGGAATCAGCCCCAGCATTTT. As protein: CASSPIAGNQPQHF.